These T cell receptor beta chains were read from a single sample in a study of post-analysis software for immune sequencing data. TCRdb independently ran MiXCR on the PCR reads; one entry per CDR3 protein. The sample holds some 240,000 distinct CDR3 sequences, 35% to 45% seen once. Sequenced input: blood. These receptors were collected from a girl aged 10-17 years with multiple sclerosis. Each CDR3 is given with its conserved first and last residue. The order of the fields is V gene, D gene, clone size, J gene, CDR3 protein, CDR3 DNA. D genes are given only for firm matches. Size values are once, few and many counts, or a class for expanded clones, and some rows have none.

TRBV30	.	.	TRBJ1-1	CAWNSQGTEAFF	TGTGCCTGGAATTCCCAGGGGACTGAAGCTTTCTTT
TRBV15	.	many	TRBJ2-7	CATSRDHPSSRNYEQYF	TGTGCCACCAGCAGAGATCATCCATCCAGTCGGAACTACGAGCAGTACTTC
TRBV19	.	.	TRBJ2-5	CASSTLQGLQETQYF	TGTGCCAGTAGTACCCTACAGGGCTTACAAGAGACCCAGTACTTC
TRBV20-1	.	.	TRBJ1-2	CSPQGNYGYTF	TGCAGTCCCCAGGGGAACTATGGCTACACCTTC
TRBV20-1	TRBD2	few	TRBJ2-2	CSASTSGVNTGELFF	TGCAGTGCTAGCACTAGCGGGGTGAACACCGGGGAGCTGTTTTTT
TRBV4-3	.	.	TRBJ1-2	CASSQDRTASYGYTF	TGCGCCAGCAGCCAAGACAGGACAGCATCCTATGGCTACACCTTC
TRBV6-5	.	.	TRBJ1-1	CASSYSGTRDTEAFF	TGTGCCAGCAGTTACTCCGGGACAAGGGATACTGAAGCTTTCTTT
TRBV7-3	TRBD2	.	TRBJ2-3	CASSLTPLAGKSSTDTQYF	TGTGCCAGCAGCTTAACCCCACTAGCGGGAAAGTCTAGCACAGATACGCAGTATTTT
TRBV4-1	.	.	TRBJ1-1	CASSQTGTGAFF	TGCGCCAGCAGCCAAACCGGGACCGGAGCTTTCTTT
TRBV15	.	.	TRBJ1-2	CATSSAPGEFNYGYTF	TGTGCCACCAGCAGTGCCCCTGGAGAGTTTAACTATGGCTACACCTTC
TRBV3-1	.	.	TRBJ2-5	CASSQDPETQYF	TGTGCCAGCAGCCAAGATCCGGAGACCCAGTACTTC
TRBV7-9	TRBD1	many	TRBJ1-1	CASSFTLPQGAGAEAFF	TGTGCCAGCAGCTTCACCTTACCACAGGGGGCGGGCGCTGAAGCTTTCTTT
TRBV5-6	TRBD1	few	TRBJ1-2	CASSLPPPGGWGYTF	TGTGCCAGCAGCTTACCCCCCCCAGGGGGCTGGGGCTACACCTTC
TRBV20-1	.	.	TRBJ2-7	CSAATGLAYEQYF	TGCAGTGCCGCGACGGGTTTGGCCTACGAGCAGTACTTC
TRBV2	.	.	TRBJ1-4	CASSTRMNEKLFF	TGTGCCAGCAGTACGCGGATGAATGAAAAACTGTTTTTT
TRBV12-3/TRBV12-4	.	many	TRBJ2-1	CASSSRVDEQFF	TGTGCCAGCAGTTCGAGGGTGGATGAGCAGTTCTTC
TRBV12-3/TRBV12-4	TRBD2	many	TRBJ2-1	CASSPGLAASYNEQFF	TGTGCCAGCAGTCCGGGACTAGCGGCGTCCTACAATGAGCAGTTCTTC
TRBV12-3/TRBV12-4	.	.	TRBJ1-1	CASRQPVGTAHEAFF	TGTGCCAGCAGACAACCTGTAGGGACGGCACATGAAGCTTTCTTT
TRBV4-1	TRBD1	many	TRBJ2-5	CASSPGTGKGETQYF	TGCGCCAGCAGCCCCGGGACAGGGAAAGGGGAGACCCAGTACTTC
TRBV20-1	.	.	TRBJ2-6	CSARNRAHAFSGANVLTF	TGCAGTGCTAGAAATCGGGCACACGCCTTCTCTGGGGCCAACGTCCTGACTTTC
TRBV15	TRBD2	many	TRBJ2-1	CATSLGLAGYNEQFF	TGTGCCACCAGCCTCGGACTAGCGGGGTACAATGAGCAGTTCTTC
TRBV5-1	.	many	TRBJ2-5	CASSGPESRETQYF	TGCGCCAGCAGCGGGCCGGAGAGTCGAGAGACCCAGTACTTC
TRBV6-6	.	many	TRBJ2-3	CASNFGTLSDTQYF	TGTGCCAGCAACTTCGGGACCCTGAGCGATACGCAGTATTTT
TRBV4-3	.	few	TRBJ2-3	CASSQEDLWSSGDTDTQYF	TGCGCCAGCAGCCAAGAAGATTTGTGGTCCAGCGGCGACACAGATACGCAGTATTTT
TRBV5-6	.	.	TRBJ2-7	CASSLAGRSYEQYF	TGTGCCAGCAGCTTAGCGGGTCGGAGCTACGAGCAGTACTTC
TRBV19	.	.	TRBJ2-1	CASIQGHGSYNEQFF	TGTGCCAGTATCCAGGGCCACGGCTCCTACAATGAGCAGTTCTTC
TRBV20-1	TRBD1	many	TRBJ1-1	CSARDPGTVNTEAFF	TGCAGTGCTAGAGACCCCGGGACAGTTAACACTGAAGCTTTCTTT
TRBV5-1	.	.	TRBJ2-3	CASSPQTLRQDTQYF	TGCGCCAGTAGCCCCCAAACCTTAAGACAAGATACGCAGTATTTT
TRBV7-9	.	many	TRBJ2-4	CASSLRVGTRRDIQYF	TGTGCCAGCAGCCTCCGTGTGGGGACTCGGAGGGACATTCAGTACTTC
TRBV10-3	.	many	TRBJ2-5	CAIRGQNQETQYF	TGTGCCATCAGGGGACAAAACCAAGAGACCCAGTACTTC
TRBV27	.	.	TRBJ2-5	CASSLGYRKETQYF	TGTGCCAGCAGTTTAGGTTACAGAAAAGAGACCCAGTACTTC
TRBV10-3	.	once	TRBJ2-4	CAISEGLGAAKNIQYF	TGTGCCATCAGTGAGGGACTCGGGGCAGCCAAAAACATTCAGTACTTC
TRBV25-1	.	many	TRBJ1-1	CASSDSLNTEAFF	TGTGCCAGCAGTGACAGCCTGAACACTGAAGCTTTCTTT